The present T cell receptor (beta chain) was sequenced within a study of cytomegalovirus exposure and HLA in healthy donors (dated by TCRdb to about 2017). For context, the study as a whole: According to a later analysis, one platform produced both the 120 validation repertoires and the 666 repertoires of the first cohort. The study was designed to test whether signatures of past pathogen exposure could be identified by cataloging public T cell receptors. Along with the approximately 700-subject first cohort, a separate validation cohort of 120 different subjects was used. To predict cytomegalovirus infection status, the study combined high-throughput TCR immunosequencing, statistical association of individual TCRs with disease status, and machine learning.

Remarks on this clone: It has no known antigen specificity. Per-base quality was not reported, and no clone a single base away is much larger than it.

General findings and caveats noted by the study authors: The classifier was reported to diagnose cytomegalovirus status with high specificity and sensitivity in both the original and validation cohorts. Across donors, most TCR sequences were observed very rarely, whereas some public TCRs were present in many individuals. A later analysis had no HLA typing for the validation cohort, so co-occurrence there was scored across all 120 repertoires. According to the authors, the approach could potentially be generalized to other disease states and immunological phenotypes. A total of 164 TCR beta chains were listed by the study as associated with cytomegalovirus. In vitro tests confirmed that a few of the cytomegalovirus-associated TCR beta chains recognize cytomegalovirus antigens. In a later analysis, TCRs clustered in the first cohort were found to also tend to co-occur in the roughly 130 validation repertoires, with approximately 95% of cluster scores above 0.

Library preparation used the immunoSEQ multiplex PCR assay. The paper's data handling went like this. A statistical classification framework was built for diagnosing cytomegalovirus status from the catalog of TCR beta chain sequences. Held by TCRdb, this immuneACCESS table contains in-frame sequences only and omits some clones. Under half of the omission traces to an unresolved V gene where checked; the cause of the rest is unknown. The V and J calls and the clone size are those of that table, but D and trimming were determined from the DNA. The sample table shows some 64,000 clones, and roughly 95% are seen once. The top ten clonotypes cover under 1.5% of the sample. Donors formed part of the validation cohort, which comprised about 120 subjects and was distinct from the first cohort of 670 or so subjects. The receptor was derived from a woman aged 18-29 years in good health and CMV-seronegative. Specimen: PBMCs.

The CDR3 in this case is CASSASTGGLSQPQHF. The DNA sequence is TGTGCCAGCAGCGCCTCGACAGGGGGTCTAAGTCAGCCCCAGCATTTT. The chain is assembled from TRBV7-2 and TRBJ1-5; TRBD1 matches 9 bases in the middle. From the germline V gene, CDR1 is SGHTA and CDR2 is FQGNSA. Clipping removes 5 bases from V and 6 bases from J, with 11 as the unmatched junction base count. From its cysteine to its phenylalanine, the CDR3 spans 16 amino acids. Here the CDR3 DNA is all that survives: 48 bases in frame from base 1. Reference TRBV7-2 and TRBJ1-5 genes cover what lies past the CDR3, so the full variable domain is GAGVSQSPSNKVTEKGKDVELRCDPISGHTALYWYRQSLGQGLEFLIYFQGNSAPDKSGLPSDRFSAERTGGSVSTLTIQRTQQEDSAVYLCASSASTGGLSQPQHFGDGTRLSIL.